This T cell receptor (beta chain) derives from a study of blood T cells in healthy people across ages. Study-level points and caveats: A strong correlation between TCR beta diversity and naive T cell percentage was seen. When one million T cells were used, diversity estimates were thought to be underestimates. Among long-lived donors, naive CD4+ cells were more numerous and diversity higher than in aged donors.

Deletions cut 6 bases from V and 7 bases from J, with 9 bases between. From germline, CDR1 is SEHNR and CDR2 FQNEAQ (reference sequence). This CDR3 has 11 amino acids. Next came a second PCR, run for roughly 6 to 11 cycles, which used a sample-barcoded 5' primer along with a J-beta primer mix. TCRdb reprocessed the 5' RACE reads with MiXCR, giving one entry per CDR3 protein. The repertoire holds roughly 640,000 distinct CDR3 sequences, with about 30% as singletons. For this clonotype: Its matching antigen is unknown.

The rearrangement uses TRBV7-9 and TRBJ1-2; possible D gene TRBD1, 6 bases. This TCR was sampled from a woman older than 75 in good health. The source material was blood. CDR3 protein: CASRTGTGYTF. As DNA, the CDR3 is TGTGCCAGCAGAACAGGGACTGGCTACACCTTC.